Following are 20 T cell receptor beta chains from one sample sequenced in a study of chemoradiotherapy in HPV16-positive cancers. Sequencing was performed with immunoSEQ multiplex PCR; in TCRdb, only in-frame clones are kept and a portion is missing. The data contain tens of thousands of clones, approximately 73% of them singletons. Specimen: blood, collected from a patient who underwent chemoradiotherapy. These receptors all stem from a human donor with HPV-associated anogenital cancer.

This chain connects TRBV7-3 to TRBJ2-4; D assignment may be TRBD1 or TRBD2 (6 bases each). The ends were cut back, 4 bases at V and 1 base at J, with 17 bases in the middle. There are 17 residues in the CDR3. Germline CDR1 reads SGHTA; CDR2 reads FQGTGA. Written as DNA, the CDR3 is TGTGCCAGCAGCTCAGGGTCGGGGGCAGGGGCCAAAAACATTCAGTACTTC. Its translation is CASSSGSGAGAKNIQYF.

V usage is TRBV30 and J usage is TRBJ1-4, with no clear D. Deletions cut 1 base from V and 7 bases from J, with 7 bases between. This CDR3 has 12 amino acids. Germline loops: CDR1 GTSNPN, CDR2 SVGIG (reference sequence). CDR3 loop: CAWSAIAEKLFF. DNA for the CDR3: TGTGCCTGGAGTGCAATAGCTGAAAAACTGTTTTTT.

V and J are TRBV5-1 and TRBJ2-3, with 7 bases that match TRBD2. The CDR3 has 15 amino acids. CDR1 SGHRS and CDR2 YFSETQ come from the germline V gene. V gave up 4 bases and J gave up 2 bases; unmatched junction bases: 7. The CDR3 loop is CASSPAGSSTDTQYF. For the CDR3, the DNA is TGCGCCAGCAGCCCAGCGGGGTCCTCCACAGATACGCAGTATTTT.

This clone was seen once. The chain employs TRBV5-4 and TRBJ2-3; tentative D call: TRBD1 (6 bases). Per the germline V gene, CDR1 is SGHNT and CDR2 is YYREEE (reference sequence). CDR3 size: 15 residues. The V end was cut by 1 base, the J end by 1 base, with 10 bases between. CDR3 coding DNA: TGTGCCAGCAGCTTGTGGGCAGGGGGCACAGATACGCAGTATTTT. It codes for CASSLWAGGTDTQYF. The variable domain in full, with the rest retrieved from reference TRBV5-4 and TRBJ2-3, is ETGVTQSPTHLIKTRGQQVTLRCSSQSGHNTVSWYQQALGQGPQFIFQYYREEENGRGNFPPRFSGLQFPNYSSELNVNALELDDSALYLCASSLWAGGTDTQYFGPGTRLTVL.

This clone showed up just a few times. This rearrangement joins TRBV19 to TRBJ2-5; no clear D gene. Per the germline V gene, CDR1 is LNHDA and CDR2 is SQIVND (reference sequence). V lost 5 bases and J lost 2, with 12 bases in between. This CDR3 spans 14 amino acids. CDR3 sequence (DNA): TGTGCCAGTAGTCCACGGGCCTTTCAAGAGACCCAGTACTTC. It translates to CASSPRAFQETQYF. Full variable domain (rest looked up from reference TRBV19 and TRBJ2-5): DGGITQSPKYLFRKEGQNVTLSCEQNLNHDAMYWYRQDPGQGLRLIYYSQIVNDFQKGDIAEGYSVSREKKESFPLTVTSAQKNPTAFYLCASSPRAFQETQYFGPGTRLLVL.

The CDR3 loop is CASSEFRGANSPLHF. In DNA form, the CDR3 reads TGTGCCAGCAGTGAATTTAGGGGGGCGAATTCACCCCTCCACTTT. The chain joins TRBV2 to TRBJ1-6; tentative D call: TRBD1 (6 bases). CDR1 and CDR2 (germline): SNHLY, FYNNEI. This CDR3 region has 15 residues. V lost 2 bases and J lost 7, with 12 bases in between.

This clone was counted between two and nine times. In DNA form, the CDR3 reads TGTGCCAGCAGCTTAGCAGAGGGTACTGAAGCTTTCTTT. Amino acid sequence: CASSLAEGTEAFF. V gene TRBV7-9 combines with J gene TRBJ1-1; D uncertain. This CDR3 region has 13 residues. Between the trimmed V and J ends, which lost 0 bases and 5 bases, there was a span of 7 bases. CDR1 and CDR2 (germline): SEHNR, FQNEAQ (reference sequence).

The sample holds a few counts of this clone. CDR3 coding DNA: TGTGCCAGCAGTTACGGGCAGGGTATGGAGACCCAGTACTTC. Protein product: CASSYGQGMETQYF. This sequence joins TRBV6-6 and TRBJ2-5; D is possibly TRBD1 (5 bases). V was cut by 2 bases and J by 5 bases, with 12 bases left in between. The CDR3 has 14 amino acids. The germline V gene has CDR1 MNHNY and CDR2 SVGAGI (reference sequence).

The chain joins TRBV5-4 to TRBJ1-1; 8 bases match TRBD1. Germline V gene sequence: CDR1 SGHNT, CDR2 YYREEE (reference sequence). Unmatched junction bases numbered 0, after V lost 4 bases and J lost 1 base. This CDR3 region has 13 residues. This chain's CDR3 is CASSGQGNTEAFF. The CDR3 nucleotides are TGTGCCAGCAGCGGACAGGGGAACACTGAAGCTTTCTTT.

The gene calls are TRBV5-1 and TRBJ2-7, with TRBD2 matching over 8 bases. The junction had 14 bases not matched to a gene; V was cut back by 6 bases and J by 0 bases. Germline CDR1 and CDR2: SGHRS and YFSETQ. The CDR3 runs to 17 residues. The CDR3 DNA sequence: TGCGCCAGCATGCGGGGGGAAGCGGGGGCCTACTCCTACGAGCAGTACTTC. This codes for CASMRGEAGAYSYEQYF.

This rearrangement joins TRBV5-5 to TRBJ1-1; D gene uncertain. Germline-derived CDR1 and CDR2 are SGHKS and YYEKEE (reference sequence). The CDR3 spans 13 residues. The V and J ends lost 0 bases and 0 bases respectively, with 3 bases between them. For the CDR3, the DNA is TGTGCCAGCAGCTTGGCCTTGAACACTGAAGCTTTCTTT. This encodes CASSLALNTEAFF.

J is TRBJ2-3 and V is TRBV27, with a possible D match to TRBD1 (6 bases). In germline, CDR1 is MNHEY, CDR2 SMNVEV (reference sequence). This CDR3 comprises 14 residues. V was cut by 6 bases and J by 6 bases, with 16 bases left in between. The CDR3 DNA reads as TGTGCCAGCAGCCGGACAGCGCCTGGCGATACGCAGTATTTT. It yields the protein CASSRTAPGDTQYF.

V usage is TRBV7-2 and J usage is TRBJ2-2, with D perhaps matching TRBD2 (5 bases). The CDR3 totals 17 residues. With 2 bases removed from V and 5 bases from J, the gap between germline ends came to 18 bases. CDR1 is SGHTA and CDR2 is FQGNSA in the germline V gene. The CDR3 here is CASSLPVGVRRTGELFF. Here the CDR3 DNA reads TGTGCCAGCAGCTTACCGGTGGGAGTTCGCCGGACCGGGGAGCTGTTTTTT.

This clone was counted a few times. The chain carries TRBV14 and TRBJ1-2; 9 nucleotides line up with TRBD1. Trimming removed 4 bases from V and 6 bases from J; junction bases left unmatched: 6. The V gene's germline CDR1 is SGHDN and CDR2 FVKESK. CDR3 length equals 14 residues. CDR3 residues: CASSLITGGNGYTF. Written as DNA, the CDR3 is TGTGCCAGCAGCCTAATAACAGGGGGCAATGGCTACACCTTC.

The rearrangement uses TRBV7-9 and TRBJ2-3; TRBD2 aligns across 12 bases. Per the germline V gene, CDR1 is SEHNR and CDR2 is FQNEAQ (reference sequence). CDR3 length equals 19 residues. Unmatched junction bases numbered 9, after V lost 1 base and J lost 1 base. The CDR3 is CASSLGRLAGGRGTDTQYF. The CDR3 bases are TGTGCCAGCAGCTTAGGGAGGCTAGCGGGGGGGCGTGGCACAGATACGCAGTATTTT.

The chain has TRBV27 and TRBJ2-4; D perhaps matches TRBD1 (6 bases). The CDR3 spans 15 residues. The V end was cut by 6 bases, the J end by 0 bases, with 12 bases between. Per the germline V gene, CDR1 is MNHEY and CDR2 is SMNVEV (reference sequence). As DNA, the CDR3 is TGTGCCAGCAGCGAACAGGGCTTAGCCAAAAACATTCAGTACTTC. Protein: CASSEQGLAKNIQYF.

The V gene is TRBV5-1, the J gene TRBJ2-2; 7 bases match TRBD1. Germline CDR1 SGHRS, CDR2 YFSETQ. CDR3 length: 11 amino acids. After removal of 10 bases from V and 6 bases from J, the junction contained 3 bases not matched to a gene. The CDR3 reads CASGGPGELFF. CDR3 DNA sequence: TGCGCCTCAGGGGGACCCGGGGAGCTGTTTTTT.

The V and J genes are TRBV7-2 and TRBJ2-7; possible D gene TRBD1, 5 bases. The CDR3 runs 14 residues. CDR1 is SGHTA and CDR2 is FQGNSA in the germline V gene. Trimming took 1 base from V and 6 from J, leaving 13 bases between them. CDR3 sequence reads: CASSLVQGASEQYF. The CDR3 nucleotides read TGTGCCAGCAGCTTAGTTCAAGGGGCGAGCGAGCAGTACTTC. The full variable domain, its missing parts supplied by reference TRBV7-2 and TRBJ2-7, is GAGVSQSPSNKVTEKGKDVELRCDPISGHTALYWYRQSLGQGLEFLIYFQGNSAPDKSGLPSDRFSAERTGGSVSTLTIQRTQQEDSAVYLCASSLVQGASEQYFGPGTRLTVT.

This sequence joins TRBV9 and TRBJ2-2, with a tentative D call TRBD1 (6 bases). V dropped 2 bases and J dropped 3 bases, with 11 bases sitting between them. CDR1 and CDR2 from the germline V gene are SGDLS and YYNGEE. This CDR3 comprises 15 residues. The CDR3 sequence is CASSVQGWHTGELFF. CDR3 coding DNA: TGTGCCAGCAGCGTGCAGGGGTGGCACACCGGGGAGCTGTTTTTT.

This sequence joins TRBV4-3 and TRBJ2-2; 9 nucleotides line up with TRBD2. This CDR3 has 17 amino acids. The germline V gene has CDR1 LGHNA and CDR2 YSLEER. Trimming at V came to 1 base and at J to 1 base, leaving 4 bases not matched to a gene. CDR3 nucleotides: TGCGCCAGCAGCCAAGGGCCAGCGGGGGGGAACACCGGGGAGCTGTTTTTT. This translates into CASSQGPAGGNTGELFF.